This record concerns one T cell receptor beta chain sequence. Its antigen remains unknown. The CDR3 consists of 14 residues. With 5 bases removed from V and 5 bases from J, the gap between germline ends came to 15 bases. Germline CDR1 reads MGHRA; CDR2 reads YSYEKL. The sample is drawn from a study of cytomegalovirus exposure and HLA in healthy donors. Study-level findings and limits: Follow-up analysis later connected one missense variant in DCLRE1C with trimming of TCR beta V- and J-genes.

The PCR contained 60 Vbeta and 13 Jbeta primers. Clones were read by immunoSEQ multiplex PCR, and TCRdb kept only the in-frame ones, dropping some. The sample consists of some 130,000 clones, roughly 79% of them appearing once. The TCR sequence derives from a man aged 18 to 29 in good health and CMV-seronegative. V gene TRBV4-1 combines with J gene TRBJ1-2; D perhaps matches TRBD1 (5 bases). Sequenced: PBMCs. CDR3 sequence (DNA): TGCGCCAGCAGCGCACCGACTGGGGCTTATGGCTACACCTTC. This gives the protein CASSAPTGAYGYTF.